This TCR beta chain derives from a study of Ad26.COV2.S vaccination and SARS-CoV-2 variants. Findings of the study overall: The TCR-based breadth and depth measures might underestimate overall T cell responses.

Remarks on this clone: Antigen: not known.

Treatment here: about 20 received Ad26.COV2.S at low or high dose, single or two shots; about 5 received placebo; per-sample allocation not given. Sampling took place 63 days after the first vaccine or placebo injection. Produced via immunoSEQ multiplex PCR; TCRdb's table is partial and in-frame only. The data show a few hundred thousand clones, around four fifths seen once. The CDR3 consists of 14 residues. V was shortened by 0 bases and J by 7 bases, with 10 bases between the two germline ends. Germline V gene lookup returns CDR1 MNHEY and CDR2 SVGEGT. The V call is TRBV6-2 or TRBV6-3, the J call TRBJ2-1; D remains unclear. Specimen: peripheral blood, collected in a trial of Ad26.COV2.S vaccine versus placebo. The sequence came from a person aged 18-65 years who received the Ad26.COV2.S COVID-19 vaccine or a placebo. The CDR3 sequence is CASSYSMLGNEQFF. Written as DNA, the CDR3 is TGTGCCAGCAGTTACTCGATGTTAGGTAATGAGCAGTTCTTC.